This entry lists 14 T cell receptor beta chains sequenced from one sample in a study of radiotherapy plus CTLA-4 blockade in lung cancer. Generated by immunoSEQ multiplex PCR, the TCRdb table keeps only in-frame clones and is missing some. This table holds some 73,000 clones, under 75% found once. Sequenced material: peripheral blood, taken from a patient treated with radiotherapy plus ipilimumab. The receptors originated from a human donor with non-small cell lung cancer whose response to radiotherapy plus ipilimumab could not be evaluated.

V gene TRBV29-1 combines with J gene TRBJ2-3; 7 nucleotides agree with TRBD1. Per germline, CDR1 SQVTM and CDR2 ANQGSEA. V shed 7 bases, J shed 2 bases, and the junction held 9 bases outside the gene matches. The CDR3 is made up of 14 amino acids. The CDR3: CSAFRDRLTDTQYF. The CDR3 DNA sequence: TGCAGCGCCTTCCGGGACAGACTCACAGATACGCAGTATTTT.

The rearrangement joins TRBV4-1 to TRBJ1-1, with a tentative D call TRBD1 (5 bases). V lost 0 bases, J lost 11 bases, and 22 bases lay in between. This CDR3 has 16 residues. The germline CDR1 and CDR2 sequences are MGHRA and YSYEKL. CDR3 protein: CASSQEVTAQKREAFF. DNA for the CDR3: TGCGCCAGCAGCCAAGAAGTGACAGCCCAGAAGCGGGAGGCTTTCTTT.

The CDR3 DNA reads TGTGCCAGCAGCTTAAATCCAGGGTCGAACACCGGGGAGCTGTTTTTT. Translation gives CASSLNPGSNTGELFF. The chain couples TRBV11-1 to TRBJ2-2; D may be TRBD1 (5 bases). The germline CDR1 and CDR2 sequences are SGHAT and FQDESV (reference sequence). The V and J ends lost 2 bases and 0 bases respectively, with 10 bases between them. This CDR3 is 16 amino acids long.

This clone was observed once. The J gene is TRBJ1-6, the V gene TRBV7-3; TRBD1 is a possible D gene (6 bases). CDR3 length equals 14 residues. CDR1 and CDR2 from the germline V gene are SGHTA and FQGTGA. V shed 3 bases and J shed 10 bases, with 13 bases lying between them. CDR3: CASSFHRENSPLHF. The DNA of the CDR3 is TGTGCCAGCAGCTTCCACAGGGAGAACTCACCCCTCCACTTT.

This clone was detected only a few times. The chain couples TRBV5-4 to TRBJ2-2; TRBD1 is a possible D gene (5 bases). Germline V gene lookup returns CDR1 SGHNT and CDR2 YYREEE (reference sequence). V lost 0 bases, J lost 4 bases, and 13 bases lay in between. The CDR3 loop spans 16 amino acids. The CDR3 sequence is CASSLGGQGATGELFF. Written as DNA, the CDR3 is TGTGCCAGCAGCTTGGGAGGCCAGGGTGCCACCGGGGAGCTGTTTTTT.

A few counts support this clone. The rearrangement joins TRBV11-3 to TRBJ2-1, with 7 nucleotides matching TRBD2. Losses at the gene ends were 4 bases for V and 10 bases for J; bases not matched to a gene: 7. This CDR3 region has 13 residues. The V gene's germline CDR1 is SGHNT and CDR2 YENEEA. CDR3 sequence: CASSSGGRYEQFF. CDR3 nucleotides: TGTGCCAGCAGCTCGGGAGGACGGTACGAGCAGTTCTTC.

The chain combines TRBV28 with TRBJ2-5; the D gene is possibly TRBD2 (6 bases). The CDR3 consists of 16 residues. The germline V and J ends were trimmed by 1 base and 5 bases, with 17 bases remaining between them. The germline V gene has CDR1 MDHEN and CDR2 SYDVKM. Here the CDR3 DNA reads TGTGCCAGCAGTTTATTTTTCAGGGCCAGCGGGGAGACCCAGTACTTC. It codes for CASSLFFRASGETQYF.

This sequence joins TRBV25-1 and TRBJ2-2, with D possibly TRBD1 on 5 matching bases. Germline-derived CDR1 and CDR2 are MGHDK and SYGVNS. This CDR3 region has 15 residues. Trimming shortened V by 1 base and J by 5 bases, and 11 bases separated the two germline ends. This chain's CDR3 is CASSESTGRTGELFF. CDR3 in DNA: TGTGCCAGCAGTGAATCTACAGGTCGAACCGGGGAGCTGTTTTTT.

This clone was recorded once. The V and J genes are TRBV5-1 and TRBJ2-7; D uncertain. Trimming pared 4 bases from V and 0 bases from J, leaving 8 bases between. The CDR3 contains 13 residues. The germline CDR1 and CDR2 sequences are SGHRS and YFSETQ. The CDR3 DNA is TGCGCCAGCAGCCGCCGAGGCTCCTACGAGCAGTACTTC. It yields the protein CASSRRGSYEQYF. Filled out from reference TRBV5-1 and TRBJ2-7, the complete variable domain reads KAGVTQTPRYLIKTRGQQVTLSCSPISGHRSVSWYQQTPGQGLQFLFEYFSETQRNKGNFPGRFSGRQFSNSRSEMNVSTLELGDSALYLCASSRRGSYEQYFGPGTRLTVT.

The chain has TRBV4-3 and TRBJ2-7, with 7 nucleotides matching TRBD1. The CDR3 is made up of 15 amino acids. Germline assignment: CDR1 LGHNA and CDR2 YSLEER. Trimming at V came to 0 bases and at J to 2 bases, leaving 4 bases not matched to a gene. The CDR3 is CASSQELTGTYEQYF. In nucleotides, the CDR3 is TGCGCCAGCAGCCAAGAATTGACAGGGACCTACGAGCAGTACTTC.

The V and J genes are TRBV6-1 and TRBJ2-4, with 8 bases that match TRBD1. From germline, CDR1 is MNHNS and CDR2 SASEGT. V shed 2 bases and J 8 bases; nucleotides not matched to a gene: 5. The CDR3 runs to 14 residues. In nucleotides, the CDR3 is TGTGCCAGCAGTGAACGGACAGGGTATGACATTCAGTACTTC. This translates into CASSERTGYDIQYF.

This sequence joins TRBV5-1 and TRBJ1-2; the D gene is possibly TRBD1 (6 bases). V was clipped by 2 bases and J by 2 bases, with 16 bases between them. This CDR3 contains 16 residues. Germline values: CDR1 SGHRS, CDR2 YFSETQ. CDR3: CASSLQGGRENYGYTF. As DNA, the CDR3 is TGCGCCAGCAGCTTACAGGGAGGGAGAGAGAACTATGGCTACACCTTC.

This clone appeared a few times. The V call is TRBV7-2, the J call TRBJ2-7; no definite D call. This CDR3 has 12 residues. V was pared by 1 base and J by 5 bases, with 6 bases between. Germline loops: CDR1 SGHTA, CDR2 FQGNSA. In DNA, the CDR3 is TGTGCCAGCAGCTTAGTGGCCGACGAGCAGTACTTC. Translating it yields CASSLVADEQYF. Full variable domain (rest looked up from reference TRBV7-2 and TRBJ2-7): GAGVSQSPSNKVTEKGKDVELRCDPISGHTALYWYRQSLGQGLEFLIYFQGNSAPDKSGLPSDRFSAERTGGSVSTLTIQRTQQEDSAVYLCASSLVADEQYFGPGTRLTVT.

The chain is built from TRBV7-6 and TRBJ2-2; 15 bases map to TRBD2. The CDR3 runs 16 residues. The trim removed 5 bases at V and 6 bases at J, leaving 4 bases unmatched. CDR1 and CDR2 (germline): SGHVS, FNYEAQ. The CDR3 spells CASSRTSGRDAGELFF. The CDR3 DNA is TGTGCCAGCAGCAGGACTAGCGGGAGGGATGCCGGGGAGCTGTTTTTT.